This T cell receptor beta chain appears in the sequencing data of a study of blood T cell repertoires in COVID-19 (dated by TCRdb to the early 2020s). At the level of the whole study: The collaborator samples originated in the United States, Italy and Spain and spanned the acute and convalescent phases of COVID-19. Deeply sampled blood TCRbeta repertoires from subjects exposed to, actively infected with, or recovered from COVID-19 were included in the dataset. The prospective study material was composed of cDNA or gDNA derived from T cells, B-cell-depleted T cells, or PBMCs. HLA class I and class II types, where available, came from metadata supplied by the sample provider rather than from assay-based typing. The samples were drawn from two sources: the first 160 participants of the ongoing ImmuneRACE study, and fewer than 1,500 subjects contributed by 6 global collaborators. The repertoires were released in a freely available public database intended as a resource for research on the immune response to SARS-CoV-2. Sample metadata almost always included a de-identified subject ID, COVID-19 status, age in years and sex. What the research found in general, with its limitations: The amount of clinical and demographic metadata varied by source and participant and was provided uncurated.

TCRbeta CDR3 regions were amplified from genomic DNA using the immunoSEQ Assay, a bias-controlled multiplex PCR. On the authors' methods: The number of nucleated cells in each sample was estimated by amplification of reference gene primers within the assay. Sequence reads were collapsed and filtered to measure the absolute abundance of every unique TCRbeta CDR3 rearrangement. For each sample, productive Simpson clonality was calculated as the square root of Simpson's diversity index over productive rearrangements. TCRdb re-hosts the immuneACCESS table, in-frame sequences only. Its copies lack some clones; in the studies checked, an unresolved V gene accounts for under half of them, and the cause for the rest is not known. D and trimming were read from the DNA, whereas the V and J calls and clone size are those reported in that table. The sample records around 450,000 clones, roughly 87% of which are singletons. Of the sample, roughly 2% falls within the top ten clones.

Remarks on this clone: Its antigen remains unidentified. It has no much larger one-base neighbor in the sample; base qualities were not kept.

Participants in the prospective study were aged roughly 18 to 100 years, lived in about two dozen United States geographic areas, and enrolled through a virtual design. To assign participants to cohorts, the prospective study relied on clinical history that participants themselves reported in a screening survey and a study questionnaire. In the prospective study, mobile phlebotomists collected whole blood, serum and a nasopharyngeal or oropharyngeal swab from each participant. Additional blood draws and questionnaires over an approximately 2-month period could optionally be provided by prospective study participants. Before DNA extraction, blood samples from the prospective study were shipped at room temperature or frozen. Spanning cysteine to phenylalanine, the CDR3 consists of 11 amino acids. This entry keeps only the CDR3 DNA: 33 bases, framed from base 1. CDR1 MDHEN and CDR2 SYDVKM were looked up in the germline V gene. The junction carries 11 bases between V and J, which are trimmed by 7 bases and 7 bases respectively.

The specimen was PBMCs or T cells enriched from blood (not recorded which). This receptor was taken from a woman under 30 with acute COVID-19. In this chain, TRBV28 is recombined with TRBJ2-7, with the identity of the D gene unclear. The CDR3 reads CASNVTEEQYF. The nucleotides read TGTGCCAGCAATGTTACTGAAGAGCAGTACTTC.